The clone carrying this TCR beta chain was seen a handful of times. The antigen is undetermined. This entry belongs to a study of identifying expanded T cells in peripheral blood. Generated by immunoSEQ multiplex PCR, the TCRdb table keeps only in-frame clones and is missing some. The data contain around 100,000 clones, around 90% of them singletons. Germline values: CDR1 SGHTA, CDR2 FQGTGA. Between the trimmed V and J ends, which lost 0 bases and 9 bases, there was a span of 9 bases. The length of the CDR3 is 13 residues. Healthy donors had no documented immune events, such as infections, while sampled. Study-wide results and caveats: Differentially abundant clones: around 1.1 between replicates, about 17 at about two weeks, 19 to 20 at four. Across healthy donors, higher total template counts meant significantly greater approximately two-week count variance.

The receptor comes from a person aged 18 to 70 in good health. Sequencing input: blood. This chain joins TRBV7-3 and TRBJ1-5; the D is unclear. The CDR3 nucleotides read TGTGCCAGCAGCTTAACGGATCAAGGGCCCCAGCATTTT. Translated, it gives CASSLTDQGPQHF.